The next 3 T cell receptor beta chains were all read from a single sample in a study of cytomegalovirus exposure and HLA in healthy donors. The PCR contained 60 Vbeta and 13 Jbeta primers. Profiled with immunoSEQ multiplex PCR; TCRdb holds only in-frame clones, not every one. The sample includes some 150,000 clones, around 85% of them seen just once. Material for sequencing was PBMCs. The receptors were gathered from a man in his forties or fifties in good health and CMV-seronegative.

The rearrangement links TRBV19 to TRBJ1-5; D is perhaps TRBD1 (6 bases). In germline, CDR1 is LNHDA, CDR2 SQIVND (reference sequence). V was shortened by 5 bases and J by 2 bases, with 10 bases between the two germline ends. CDR3 length equals 14 residues. The CDR3 loop is CASSLGAGNQPQHF. In nucleotides, the CDR3 is TGTGCCAGTAGTCTGGGGGCGGGCAATCAGCCCCAGCATTTT. Looking up the rest from reference TRBV19 and TRBJ1-5 gives the full variable domain: DGGITQSPKYLFRKEGQNVTLSCEQNLNHDAMYWYRQDPGQGLRLIYYSQIVNDFQKGDIAEGYSVSREKKESFPLTVTSAQKNPTAFYLCASSLGAGNQPQHFGDGTRLSIL.

The CDR3 DNA reads TGCGCCAGCAGCCAGGGTATCGGAACCGGAGCAGAGACCCAGTACTTC. Translating it yields CASSQGIGTGAETQYF. This chain links TRBV4-1 with TRBJ2-5; unclear D gene. Germline CDR1 MGHRA, CDR2 YSYEKL. V gave up 3 bases and J gave up 4 bases, with 18 bases separating them. The CDR3 totals 16 residues.

The rearrangement uses TRBV11-3 and TRBJ1-1; D not certain. The CDR3 is 15 residues long. Per the germline V gene, CDR1 is SGHNT and CDR2 is YENEEA. The ends were cut back, 5 bases at V and 1 base at J, with 14 bases in the middle. CDR3 sequence reads: CASSPHFSRNTEAFF. The DNA of the CDR3 is TGTGCCAGCAGCCCCCACTTTTCCCGGAACACTGAAGCTTTCTTT. The variable domain in full, with the rest retrieved from reference TRBV11-3 and TRBJ1-1, is EAGVVQSPRYKIIEKKQPVAFWCNPISGHNTLYWYLQNLGQGPELLIRYENEEAVDDSQLPKDRFSAERLKGVDSTLKIQPAELGDSAVYLCASSPHFSRNTEAFFGQGTRLTVV.